Presented here are 2 T cell receptor beta chains from one specimen sequenced in a study. Tregs were sorted as CD4+CD25+CD127-/low cells. TCRdb redid the calling of the 5' RACE reads with MiXCR, one entry per CDR3 protein. The repertoire holds 30,000 or so distinct CDR3 sequences, with roughly 30% as singletons. The sequencing sample was made of tumor-infiltrating Tregs sorted from the breast tumor. The source is a female donor with breast cancer.

This clonotype showed up just a few times. V usage is TRBV11-3 and J usage is TRBJ2-3; TRBD2 matches at 8 bases. The CDR3 has 14 amino acids. CDR1 SGHNT and CDR2 YENEEA come from the germline V gene. The junction had 5 bases not matched to a gene; V was cut back by 5 bases and J by 4 bases. In nucleotides, the CDR3 is TGTGCCAGCAGCGTGGGACTAGACGCAGATACGCAGTATTTT. Protein: CASSVGLDADTQYF.

This chain links TRBV20-1 with TRBJ1-6; the match to TRBD1 covers 7 bases. CDR3 length: 16 amino acids. CDR1 is DFQATT, CDR2 SNEGSKA, per germline (reference sequence). V shed 0 bases and J 8 bases; nucleotides not matched to a gene: 10. The CDR3 spells CSAREEGTEGHSPLHF. CDR3 in DNA: TGCAGTGCTAGAGAGGAAGGGACAGAAGGTCATTCACCCCTCCACTTT.